The 21 T cell receptor beta chains below all came from one sample that was sequenced in a study of blood T cell repertoires in COVID-19. Assay: immunoSEQ multiplex PCR; the TCRdb copy retains only in-frame clones and omits some. The sample has about 250,000 clones, less than 85% seen once. Material: peripheral blood. These receptors all come from a woman aged 80 or over with active or convalescent COVID-19.

This clone was picked up a small number of times. This rearrangement joins TRBV7-9 to TRBJ1-6; D unresolved. V was pared by 3 bases and J by 0 bases, with 6 bases between. Germline CDR1 and CDR2: SEHNR and FQNEAQ (reference sequence). There are 15 residues in the CDR3. The CDR3 coding sequence is TGTGCCAGCAGCTTCAGGTCCTCCTATAATTCACCCCTCCACTTT. Translation: CASSFRSSYNSPLHF.

The chain recombines TRBV7-9 with TRBJ1-4; tentative D call: TRBD1 (5 bases). Trimming pared 1 base from V and 0 bases from J, leaving 15 bases between. This CDR3 has 18 amino acids. The germline CDR1 and CDR2 sequences are SEHNR and FQNEAQ (reference sequence). The CDR3 DNA is TGTGCCAGCAGCTTAGGCAGGGCCTTTTTAGCAACTAATGAAAAACTGTTTTTT. As protein: CASSLGRAFLATNEKLFF.

Only one count was recorded for this clone. This chain uses TRBV5-5 with TRBJ2-3; D remains unclear. The V end was cut by 0 bases, the J end by 0 bases, with 8 bases between. The length of the CDR3 is 15 residues. Germline values: CDR1 SGHKS, CDR2 YYEKEE (reference sequence). The CDR3 spells CASSLGAQSTDTQYF. DNA for the CDR3: TGTGCCAGCAGCTTGGGAGCGCAGAGCACAGATACGCAGTATTTT.

V is TRBV5-1 and J is TRBJ1-3; 7 nucleotides agree with TRBD1. This CDR3 comprises 15 residues. The germline V gene has CDR1 SGHRS and CDR2 YFSETQ. V lost 4 bases to trimming and J lost 3 bases; unmatched junction nucleotides: 7. The DNA for the CDR3 is TGCGCCAGCAGCGTAACCAGGGGGTTTGGAAACACCATATATTTT. This sequence encodes CASSVTRGFGNTIYF.

The V gene is TRBV6-5, the J gene TRBJ2-2; D is unresolved. The CDR3 consists of 14 residues. The V gene's germline CDR1 is MNHEY and CDR2 SVGAGI. Trimming removed 1 base from V and 4 bases from J, with 7 bases in between. CDR3 nucleotides: TGTGCCAGCAGTTACTTTCGGTTCACCGGGGAGCTGTTTTTT. Protein product: CASSYFRFTGELFF.

Only a few counts were recorded for this clone. The V call is TRBV2, the J call TRBJ2-5, with TRBD1 matching 10 bases. CDR1 and CDR2 from the germline V gene are SNHLY and FYNNEI. This CDR3 region has 15 residues. V dropped 6 bases and J dropped 2; count of bases not matched to a gene: 6. The CDR3 region is CASRPGTGAQETQYF. The CDR3 DNA is TGTGCCAGCAGGCCTGGGACAGGGGCTCAAGAGACCCAGTACTTC.

The chain carries TRBV18 and TRBJ1-5; unclear D gene. Germline values: CDR1 KGHSH, CDR2 LQKENI. The V end lost 3 bases, the J end lost 2 bases, and 11 bases lay between the germline ends. The CDR3 loop spans 15 amino acids. The CDR3 sequence is CASSPGSAGNQPQHF. CDR3 nucleotides: TGTGCCAGCTCACCTGGCTCGGCGGGCAATCAGCCCCAGCATTTT.

J is TRBJ2-7 and V is TRBV2, with 11 bases aligning to TRBD2. The J segment lost 6 bases and the V segment lost 5 bases, leaving 6 bases of the junction unmatched. CDR3 length: 14 residues. Looked up from germline, CDR1 is SNHLY and CDR2 is FYNNEI. The CDR3 is CASSQSSGRAEQYF. CDR3 DNA sequence: TGTGCCAGCAGTCAGAGTAGCGGGAGGGCCGAGCAGTACTTC.

The chain joins TRBV19 to TRBJ2-3, with a tentative D call TRBD2 (5 bases). Germline CDR1 and CDR2: LNHDA and SQIVND (reference sequence). V shed 7 bases and J shed 4 bases, with 12 bases lying between them. The CDR3 length is 13 residues. The CDR3 DNA reads as TGTGCCAGTAACGAGGGATTAGCAGATACGCAGTATTTT. It specifies CASNEGLADTQYF. The full variable domain, rest sourced from reference TRBV19 and TRBJ2-3, is DGGITQSPKYLFRKEGQNVTLSCEQNLNHDAMYWYRQDPGQGLRLIYYSQIVNDFQKGDIAEGYSVSREKKESFPLTVTSAQKNPTAFYLCASNEGLADTQYFGPGTRLTVL.

This clone appeared a single time. The V call is TRBV4-2, the J call TRBJ1-5; weak D call: TRBD1 (6 bases). The V end lost 0 bases, the J end lost 9 bases, and 15 bases lay between the germline ends. This CDR3 has 15 amino acids. Per germline, CDR1 LGHNA and CDR2 YNFKEQ. The CDR3: CASSQEYRVRGPQHF. CDR3 coding DNA: TGTGCCAGCAGCCAAGAGTACAGGGTTAGAGGGCCCCAGCATTTT.

The chain employs TRBV5-1 and TRBJ2-7, with 8 bases that match TRBD1. The germline V gene has CDR1 SGHRS and CDR2 YFSETQ. CDR3 length equals 16 residues. With 2 bases clipped from V and 0 bases from J, the junction kept 7 bases outside the gene matches. The CDR3 nucleotides read TGCGCCAGCAGCTTAGGAGCGACAGGGGTCTCCTACGAGCAGTACTTC. Its protein is CASSLGATGVSYEQYF.

The V and J genes are TRBV18 and TRBJ1-1, with a possible D match to TRBD1 (5 bases). From germline, CDR1 is KGHSH and CDR2 LQKENI. The CDR3 extends over 14 amino acids. V lost 4 bases to trimming and J lost 1 base, with 10 bases between them. DNA of the CDR3: TGTGCCAGCTCACAGGACCAGGGGAACACTGAAGCTTTCTTT. It translates to CASSQDQGNTEAFF.

This clone was seen only once. This rearrangement joins TRBV7-9 to TRBJ1-3; D may be TRBD1 (6 bases). Trimming removed 7 bases at V and 2 bases at J, with 12 bases between. Germline V gives CDR1 SEHNR, CDR2 FQNEAQ (reference sequence). The CDR3 is 14 residues long. The CDR3 DNA reads TGTGCCAGCACCCGGGACACTGCTGGAAACACCATATATTTT. Translation gives CASTRDTAGNTIYF. Supplemented by reference TRBV7-9 and TRBJ1-3, the full variable domain reads DTGVSQNPRHKITKRGQNVTFRCDPISEHNRLYWYRQTLGQGPEFLTYFQNEAQLEKSRLLSDRFSAERPKGSFSTLEIQRTEQGDSAMYLCASTRDTAGNTIYFGEGSWLTVV.

The chain joins TRBV5-1 to TRBJ2-3; perhaps TRBD2 as D (7 bases). CDR3 length: 17 amino acids. Trimming cost V 2 bases and J 6 bases, with 22 bases left between them. Per the germline V gene, CDR1 is SGHRS and CDR2 is YFSETQ. Here the CDR3 DNA reads TGCGCCAGCAGCTTCGGGGGGCAAGGCGGGAGCGGGGATACGCAGTATTTT. This gives the protein CASSFGGQGGSGDTQYF.

The genes are TRBV2 and TRBJ1-1, with D perhaps TRBD1 (6 bases). The germline CDR1 and CDR2 sequences are SNHLY and FYNNEI. Trimming cost V 2 bases and J 6 bases, with 10 bases left between them. The CDR3 is 13 residues long. CDR3 bases: TGTGCCAGCAGTGAAACAGGGATTCCTGAAGCTTTCTTT. Translating gives CASSETGIPEAFF. Full variable domain (outside the CDR3, taken from reference TRBV2 and TRBJ1-1): EPEVTQTPSHQVTQMGQEVILRCVPISNHLYFYWYRQILGQKVEFLVSFYNNEISEKSEIFDDQFSVERPDGSNFTLKIRSTKLEDSAMYFCASSETGIPEAFFGQGTRLTVV.

This clone was detected only once. The J gene is TRBJ2-5, the V gene TRBV5-4, with TRBD2 as a possible D gene (5 bases). The CDR3 covers 14 residues. V was shortened by 6 bases and J by 4 bases, with 16 bases between the two germline ends. Per germline, CDR1 SGHNT and CDR2 YYREEE (reference sequence). Here the CDR3 reads CASIGKEATETQYF. In DNA, the CDR3 is TGTGCCAGCATCGGTAAGGAGGCCACAGAGACCCAGTACTTC.

V gene TRBV3-1 (or the pseudogene TRBV3-2) combines with J gene TRBJ2-3, with 7 bases identical to TRBD1. The CDR3 has 15 residues. Germline V gene data show CDR1 as LGHDT and CDR2 as YNNKEL (reference sequence). J gave up 8 bases and V 4 bases, and 12 bases lay outside the gene matches. In DNA, the CDR3 is TGTGCCAGCAGCCTTTTTGGGACAGTCTCCGTTACGCAGTATTTT. Translating gives CASSLFGTVSVTQYF.

The chain has TRBV27 and TRBJ1-3; unclear D gene. Germline V gene sequence: CDR1 MNHEY, CDR2 SMNVEV (reference sequence). The CDR3 extends over 14 amino acids. Trimming removed 2 bases from V and 7 bases from J, with 12 bases in between. The CDR3 nucleotides read TGTGCCAGCAGTTTAAGTGGCGGGTGGAACACCATATATTTT. Its protein is CASSLSGGWNTIYF.

This sequence joins TRBV5-6 and TRBJ2-2; 11 bases map to TRBD2. The CDR3 is 16 residues long. The germline CDR1 and CDR2 sequences are SGHDT and YYEEEE. V lost 2 bases and J lost 5; bases outside the gene matches: 5. The CDR3 loop is CASSFSGRAITGELFF. As DNA, the CDR3 is TGTGCCAGCAGCTTTAGCGGGAGGGCCATAACCGGGGAGCTGTTTTTT.

The V and J genes are TRBV30 and TRBJ1-2; D perhaps matches TRBD1 (6 bases). The CDR3 has 13 residues. The V end lost 4 bases, the J end lost 4 bases, and 13 bases lay between the germline ends. Germline V CDR1 and CDR2: GTSNPN, SVGIG (reference sequence). CDR3 residues: CAWTSQGPYGYTF. DNA for the CDR3: TGTGCCTGGACCTCCCAGGGGCCCTATGGCTACACCTTC.

This chain connects TRBV5-4 to TRBJ2-3; TRBD2 matches at 8 bases. V gave up 0 bases and J gave up 2 bases; unmatched junction bases: 5. CDR1 is SGHNT, CDR2 YYREEE, per germline (reference sequence). The CDR3 totals 16 residues. DNA for the CDR3: TGTGCCAGCAGCTTGGGGGGACTAGGAGACACAGATACGCAGTATTTT. Residues: CASSLGGLGDTDTQYF.